This T cell receptor beta chain was captured by sequencing in a study of shared clonotypes between healthy human individuals. Sequencing was performed with immunoSEQ multiplex PCR; in TCRdb, only in-frame clones are kept and a portion is missing. The table includes 2 million to 2.5 million clones, roughly 90% detected once. V was pared by 3 bases and J by 3 bases, with 12 bases between. The CDR3 sequence is 15 residues long. In germline, CDR1 is MDHEN, CDR2 SYDVKM. This clone was seen a few times. The sequence derives from a man between 18 and 35 years old in good health. Some clones in this sample may be carry-over from other donors' samples. V and J are TRBV28 and TRBJ1-5; D uncertain. The material sequenced was naive CD4+ T cells from PBMCs. Specified subset: CD45RA+ positively selected. The CDR3 here is CASSFLMRANQPQHF. For the CDR3, the DNA is TGTGCCAGCAGTTTTCTGATGAGGGCCAATCAGCCCCAGCATTTT. Together with reference TRBV28 and TRBJ1-5, the CDR3 gives the full variable domain: DVKVTQSSRYLVKRTGEKVFLECVQDMDHENMFWYRQDPGLGLRLIYFSYDVKMKEKGDIPEGYSVSREKKERFSLILESASTNQTSMYLCASSFLMRANQPQHFGDGTRLSIL.